These T cell receptor beta chains were read from a single sample in a study of blood T cells in healthy people across ages. TCRdb ran MiXCR on the 5' RACE reads and lists one entry per CDR3 protein. This sample has some 1.5 million distinct CDR3 sequences, with about 30% found just once. Sequenced sample: blood. These receptors all come from a woman younger than 45 in good health. The CDR3 runs from the conserved cysteine through the conserved F or W. The D gene is left open where the match is weak. Some rows have no size entry. The others give once, few or many, or a class for an expanded clone.

d_call j_call v_call clone_size cdr3_nt cdr3_aa
TRBD2 TRBJ2-7 TRBV11-2 few TGTGCCAGCAGCTTGACTACTAGCGGGGGTACCTGGGGGACCTCCGAGCAGTACTTC CASSLTTSGGTWGTSEQYF
- TRBJ1-2 TRBV4-1 - TGCGCCAGCAGCCAAGATGAGGAGGGCTATGGCTACACCTTC CASSQDEEGYGYTF
TRBD2 TRBJ2-3 TRBV7-2 many TGTGCCAGCAGCTCTAGACTAGCGGGGGGCACAGATACGCAGTATTTT CASSSRLAGGTDTQYF
TRBD1 TRBJ2-7 TRBV5-1 many TGCGCCAGCAGAGGGGGGACAGGGAACGGCGAGCAGTACTTC CASRGGTGNGEQYF
TRBD2 TRBJ2-1 TRBV5-6 many TGTGCCAGCAGCTTCTCACCGGGGGGGGGCTACAATGAGCAGTTCTTC CASSFSPGGGYNEQFF
- TRBJ2-7 TRBV27 - TGTGCCAGCAGTTTATCGAGGCGGGGCTTATACTACGAGCAGTACTTC CASSLSRRGLYYEQYF
- TRBJ2-7 TRBV6-6 many TGTGCCAGCAGTTACCATCCGGCTTCCTACGAGCAGTACTTC CASSYHPASYEQYF
- TRBJ2-2 TRBV20-1 - TGCAGTGGGGTCCGGCGGGCAGGGGAGCTGTTTTTT CSGVRRAGELFF
TRBD1 TRBJ1-2 TRBV29-1 few TGCAGCGTAGGAGGACAGGGGGCTGGCTACACCTTC CSVGGQGAGYTF
- TRBJ1-2 TRBV4-2 - TGTGCCAGCAGCCAGGATCAATTCCCCGGGTATGGCTACACCTTC CASSQDQFPGYGYTF
- TRBJ1-5 TRBV12-5 many TGTGCTAGTGGTTGGGGCCCCGAGCGGGATAGCAATCAGCCCCAGCATTTT CASGWGPERDSNQPQHF
- TRBJ1-2 TRBV12-3/TRBV12-4 few TGTGCCAGCAGTGAAGGACGGACGGAATTTAACTATGGCTACACCTTC CASSEGRTEFNYGYTF
TRBD2 TRBJ2-3 TRBV7-2 - TGTGCCAGCAGCTATCAGCGGGGGGGGGCAGATACGCAGTATTTT CASSYQRGGADTQYF
- TRBJ1-5 TRBV20-1 few TGCAGTGCTAGCGTAAATAATAAGGGACGTAGTCAGCCCCAGCATTTT CSASVNNKGRSQPQHF
- TRBJ2-1 TRBV29-1 many TGCAGCGTTGATGGGAGCTCCTACAATGAGCAGTTCTTC CSVDGSSYNEQFF
- TRBJ1-1 TRBV5-1 - TGCGCCAGCAGCACTAGTACAGGAGAAGCTTTCTTT CASSTSTGEAFF
- TRBJ1-6 TRBV30 - TGTGCCTGGAGTGAGGCCTATAATTCACCCCTCCACTTT CAWSEAYNSPLHF
- TRBJ2-5 TRBV20-1 - TGCAGTGCTCCCTTTGCGGGGTCCGGCGAGACCCAGTACTTC CSAPFAGSGETQYF
TRBD2 TRBJ2-1 TRBV20-1 - TGCAGTGCTAGAGATAAGGCGGGAGGTGTATTTGAGCAGTTCTTC CSARDKAGGVFEQFF
TRBD1 TRBJ2-3 TRBV3-1 - TGTGCCAGCAGCCGGGACAGGGGTTTCCCTACGCAGTATTTT CASSRDRGFPTQYF
- TRBJ2-5 TRBV7-9 few TGTGCCAGCAGCCAGTCCTACGGGGAGACCCAGTACTTC CASSQSYGETQYF
- TRBJ2-3 TRBV4-1 many TGCGCCAGCAGCCAAGTACGCGTGACGACAGATACGCAGTATTTT CASSQVRVTTDTQYF
- TRBJ2-6 TRBV7-7 many TGTGCCAGCAGCTTAGAGTCTACTGGGGCCAACGTCCTGACTTTC CASSLESTGANVLTF
TRBD2 TRBJ2-1 TRBV7-9 - TGTGCCAGCACCTTCCGGACTAGCGGGATTGACCTTAGGGATGAGCGGTTCTTC CASTFRTSGIDLRDERFF
- TRBJ1-4 TRBV2 few TGTGCGGGCGGAGTTAATGAAAAACTGTTTTTT CAGGVNEKLFF
- TRBJ2-1 TRBV5-5 few TGTGCCAGCACTCAACGCCCTGGGGGGAGTTCGCGCAATGAGCAGTTCTTC CASTQRPGGSSRNEQFF
- TRBJ1-2 TRBV2 few TGTGCCAGCAGTGGGGGCAGGGGCCCCTACACCTTC CASSGGRGPYTF
TRBD1 TRBJ1-2 TRBV12-3/TRBV12-4 few TGTGCCAGCAGTGGATCCGGGACAGGGGTCTATGGCTACACCTTC CASSGSGTGVYGYTF
- TRBJ2-1 TRBV7-2 - TGTGCCAGCAGCGTACTAAGGACATCTTTCGATGAGCAGTTCTTC CASSVLRTSFDEQFF
TRBD1 TRBJ2-1 TRBV5-6 few TGTGCCAGCAGAGGGAGACAGGGCGGAGAGCAGTTCTTC CASRGRQGGEQFF
- TRBJ2-5 TRBV7-6 - TGTGCCAGCAGCCCCGGAGGGGGGGCCTTGAGTCAGACCCAGTACTTC CASSPGGGALSQTQYF
- TRBJ2-5 TRBV21-1 - TGCGCCAGCAGCAAAGTAGGGCCATTGCAAGAGACCCAGTACTTC CASSKVGPLQETQYF
TRBD2 TRBJ2-7 TRBV6-4 many TGTGCCAGCAGTGACCCGACTAGCTTCGGCTCCTACGAGCAGTACTTC CASSDPTSFGSYEQYF
TRBD2 TRBJ2-1 TRBV7-9 few TGTGCCGGCAGCCAAACCCTTAGCGGGCCTACCTACGAGCAGTTCTTC CAGSQTLSGPTYEQFF
- TRBJ2-7 TRBV10-3 many TGTGCCATCAGTGAGGGATGGGAGCAGTACTTC CAISEGWEQYF
- TRBJ2-1 TRBV27 few TGTGCCAGCAGTTTCCGGACAGACGTGTACAATGAGCAGTTCTTC CASSFRTDVYNEQFF
- TRBJ1-2 TRBV10-3 - TGTGTCATCAGTAATGGGGGCGAAGGATATGGCTACACCTTC CVISNGGEGYGYTF
- TRBJ2-1 TRBV5-1 - TGCGCCAGCAGCTTGTTCGAGACCGCAATAAATGAGCAGTTCTTC CASSLFETAINEQFF
- TRBJ1-1 TRBV28 - TGTGCCAGCAGTCAGAGGGCATTGAGCACTGAAGCTTTCTTT CASSQRALSTEAFF
- TRBJ2-7 TRBV5-5 few TGTGCCAGCAACTTGGGGACCTACGAGCAGTACTTC CASNLGTYEQYF
TRBD1 TRBJ2-4 TRBV20-1 - TGCAGTGCTACCAAGGACAGGGGGTTTTCCACAACCCAACATGAGCAGTACTTC CSATKDRGFSTTQHEQYF
- TRBJ2-1 TRBV10-3 few TGTGCCATCAGCCGCAACAATGAGCAGTTCTTC CAISRNNEQFF
- TRBJ2-1 TRBV28 once TGTGCCAGCAGGTCGAGGGGACCGCTCCCTCGGGCCTCCTACAATGAGCAGTTATTC CASRSRGPLPRASYNEQLF
- TRBJ2-5 TRBV28 many TGTGCCAGCAGCTCCCCAGGGAGGGAGACCCAGTACTTC CASSSPGRETQYF
TRBD1 TRBJ2-1 TRBV15 - TGTGCCACCAGCAGAGATAACAGGGGGGTAAGGAATGAGCAGTTCTTC CATSRDNRGVRNEQFF
- TRBJ2-3 TRBV27 - TGTTCCAGCAGTAAGATAAGACTAGTTTCAGATACGCAGTATTTT CSSSKIRLVSDTQYF